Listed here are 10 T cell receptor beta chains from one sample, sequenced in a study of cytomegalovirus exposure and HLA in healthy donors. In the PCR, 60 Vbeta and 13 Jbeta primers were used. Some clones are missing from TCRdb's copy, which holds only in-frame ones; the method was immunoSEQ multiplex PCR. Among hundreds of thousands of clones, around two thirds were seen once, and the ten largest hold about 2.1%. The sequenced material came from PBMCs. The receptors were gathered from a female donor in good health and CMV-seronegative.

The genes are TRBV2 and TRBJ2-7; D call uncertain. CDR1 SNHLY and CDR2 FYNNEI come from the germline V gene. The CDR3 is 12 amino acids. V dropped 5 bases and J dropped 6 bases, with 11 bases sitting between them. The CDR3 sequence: CASSLLRSEQYF. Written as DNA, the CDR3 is TGTGCCAGCAGTTTGTTGCGATCCGAGCAGTACTTC.

CDR3 region: CSVEATAYPYEQYF. DNA for the CDR3: TGCAGCGTTGAAGCGACAGCTTACCCCTACGAGCAGTACTTC. The V and J genes are TRBV29-1 and TRBJ2-7, with D tentatively TRBD1 (5 bases). V lost 1 base and J 2 bases, leaving 12 bases between the germline ends. The CDR3 is made up of 14 amino acids. Germline loops: CDR1 SQVTM, CDR2 ANQGSEA.

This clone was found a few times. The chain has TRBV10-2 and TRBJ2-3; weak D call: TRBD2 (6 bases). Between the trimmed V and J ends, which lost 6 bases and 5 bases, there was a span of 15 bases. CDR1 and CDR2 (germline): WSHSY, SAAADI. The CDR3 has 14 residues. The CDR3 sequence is CASSPVAERDTQYF. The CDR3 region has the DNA TGCGCCAGCAGCCCCGTAGCGGAGAGAGATACGCAGTATTTT.

CDR3 DNA: TGTGCCAGTGGACAGGGCCGCTCTGGAAACACCATATATTTT. The encoded protein is CASGQGRSGNTIYF. The V and J genes are TRBV30 and TRBJ1-3; 8 bases map to TRBD1. Germline-derived CDR1 and CDR2 are GTSNPN and SVGIG (reference sequence). The ends lost 8 bases at V and 0 bases at J; junction bases unmatched: 6. This CDR3 spans 14 amino acids.

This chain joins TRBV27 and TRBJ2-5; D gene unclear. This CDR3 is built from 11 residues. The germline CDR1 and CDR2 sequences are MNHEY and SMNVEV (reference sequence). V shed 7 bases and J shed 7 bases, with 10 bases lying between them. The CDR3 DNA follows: TGTGCCAGCAAAACTACCGGGACCCAGTACTTC. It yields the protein CASKTTGTQYF.

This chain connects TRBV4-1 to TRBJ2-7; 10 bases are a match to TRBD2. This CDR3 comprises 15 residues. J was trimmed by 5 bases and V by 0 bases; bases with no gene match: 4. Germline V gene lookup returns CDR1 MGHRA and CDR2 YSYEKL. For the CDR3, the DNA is TGCGCCAGCAGCCAAGAAAGGACTAGCGGTCACGAGCAGTACTTC. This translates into CASSQERTSGHEQYF.

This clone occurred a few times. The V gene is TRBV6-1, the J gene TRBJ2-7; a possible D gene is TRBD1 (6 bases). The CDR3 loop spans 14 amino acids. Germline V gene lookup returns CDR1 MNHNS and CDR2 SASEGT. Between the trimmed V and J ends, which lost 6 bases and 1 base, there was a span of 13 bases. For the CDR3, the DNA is TGTGCCAGCAGGGGGGCGCTTTTATCCTACGAGCAGTACTTC. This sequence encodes CASRGALLSYEQYF.

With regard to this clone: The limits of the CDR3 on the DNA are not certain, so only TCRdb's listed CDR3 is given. The CDR3 is CASSTSYGYTF. This rearrangement joins TRBV27 to TRBJ1-2. The CDR3 numbers 11 amino acids, ends counted. Germline CDR1 MNHEY, CDR2 SMNVEV (reference sequence).

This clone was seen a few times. DNA for the CDR3: TGTGCCAGCAGCCAACGCTTCCGAGCGACCAATGAGCAGTTCTTC. It yields the protein CASSQRFRATNEQFF. This sequence joins TRBV14 and TRBJ2-1, with D uncertain. The CDR3 sequence is 15 residues long. Trimming cost V 2 bases and J 6 bases, with 14 bases left between them. In germline, CDR1 is SGHDN, CDR2 FVKESK.

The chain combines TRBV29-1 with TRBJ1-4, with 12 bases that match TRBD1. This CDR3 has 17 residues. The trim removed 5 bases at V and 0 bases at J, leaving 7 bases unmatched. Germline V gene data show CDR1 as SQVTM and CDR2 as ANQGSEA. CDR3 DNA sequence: TGCAGCGTTCTTGGGACAGGGGGCCTCTCAACTAATGAAAAACTGTTTTTT. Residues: CSVLGTGGLSTNEKLFF.